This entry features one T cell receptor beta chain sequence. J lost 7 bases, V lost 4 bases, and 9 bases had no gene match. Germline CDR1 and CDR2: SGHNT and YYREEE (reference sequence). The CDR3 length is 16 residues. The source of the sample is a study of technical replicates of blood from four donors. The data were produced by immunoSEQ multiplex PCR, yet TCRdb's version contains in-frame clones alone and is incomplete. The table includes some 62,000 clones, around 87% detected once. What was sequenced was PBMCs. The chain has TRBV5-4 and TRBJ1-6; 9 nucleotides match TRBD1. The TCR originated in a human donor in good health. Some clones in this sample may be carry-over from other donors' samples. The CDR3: CASSRGQGGYNSPLHF. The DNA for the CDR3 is TGTGCCAGCAGCAGGGGACAGGGTGGGTACAATTCACCCCTCCACTTT.